Below, 6 T cell receptor beta chains from the same sample are listed, as sequenced in a study of human versus mouse CDR3 diversity and MHC coevolution. Measured with immunoSEQ multiplex PCR; TCRdb has only the in-frame clones, and not every one. The sample includes more than 60,000 clones, around 90% of them seen just once. Sequencing was carried out using naive CD4+ T cells from blood. The subset denotes: CD45RO-negative CD62L-positive naive CD4 T cells. The receptors originated from a person aged 30 to 69 in good health.

This clone has only a few counts. This chain uses TRBV9 with TRBJ2-1; D possibly corresponds to TRBD2 (5 bases). Germline loops: CDR1 SGDLS, CDR2 YYNGEE. The CDR3 totals 17 residues. V was cut by 1 base and J by 0 bases, with 14 bases left in between. In DNA form, the CDR3 reads TGTGCCAGCAGCGTAATTTCATCGGGAAGCTCCTACAATGAGCAGTTCTTC. Protein sequence: CASSVISSGSSYNEQFF.

Concerning this clone: The junction departs from the called germline gene at one end, perhaps through a read error. V usage is TRBV5-1 and J usage is TRBJ2-1; 9 positions match TRBD2. This CDR3 spans 19 amino acids. Germline CDR1 and CDR2: SGHRS and YFSETQ. CDR3 loop: CASTRGGAGGTPSNNEQFF. The CDR3 nucleotides read TGCGCCAGCACCCGGGGGGGAGCGGGGGGAACCCCCTCCAACAATGAGCAGTTCTTC.

This clone was seen a single time. CDR3 DNA: TGTGCCTGGAGCGGGGGACTAGCGGCGACCTACAATGAGCAGTTCTTC. Protein product: CAWSGGLAATYNEQFF. J is TRBJ2-1 and V is TRBV30; TRBD2 matches at 11 bases. With 3 bases clipped from V and 2 bases from J, the junction kept 6 bases outside the gene matches. The germline CDR1 and CDR2 sequences are GTSNPN and SVGIG (reference sequence). The CDR3 has 16 amino acids.

The V call is TRBV6-6, the J call TRBJ1-6; 7 bases agree with TRBD1. This CDR3 region has 15 residues. J lost 8 bases, V lost 8 bases, and 12 bases had no gene match. In germline, CDR1 is MNHNY, CDR2 SVGAGI (reference sequence). The CDR3 sequence is CASGLPGGTDSPLHF. The DNA of the CDR3 is TGTGCCAGCGGACTCCCAGGGGGAACTGATTCACCCCTCCACTTT.

CDR3 amino acids: CASSESGVLNQPQHF. The CDR3 DNA reads TGTGCCAGCAGTGAATCAGGGGTACTAAATCAGCCCCAGCATTTT. The V and J genes are TRBV25-1 and TRBJ1-5, with D maybe TRBD1 (6 bases). The V end lost 1 base, the J end lost 4 bases, and 11 bases lay between the germline ends. The CDR3 totals 15 residues. Per germline, CDR1 MGHDK and CDR2 SYGVNS.

V and J are TRBV4-2 and TRBJ2-5; a weak D match, TRBD2 (6 bases). Trimming left V 1 base short and J 0 bases short, with 6 bases between. In germline, CDR1 is LGHNA, CDR2 YNFKEQ. The CDR3 runs 14 residues. In DNA form, the CDR3 reads TGTGCCAGCAGCCAAGGGACTAACCAAGAGACCCAGTACTTC. This sequence encodes CASSQGTNQETQYF.